Described below is a single TCR beta chain sequence and its context. The antigen this receptor binds is unknown. Base qualities are not recorded, but no much larger clone differs from it by a single base. Receptors were amplified or captured by RT-PCR. The sequencer listed for this sample is Illumina HiSeq 2500. TCRdb took the public reads, trimmed them with fastp at Q25, ran MiXCR for clone calling and kept in-frame beta chains. Here each entry gathers all rows of one CDR3 protein and keeps the most common genes and DNA. The sample table contains under 850,000 distinct CDR3 sequences; only one count was recorded for around a sixth of them. The ten largest clones add up to 9.5% to 13% of the sample. From its cysteine to its phenylalanine, the CDR3 spans 12 amino acids. Only the CDR3 DNA is retained, 36 bases long and in frame from the first base. Relative to germline, V is 3 bases shorter and J is 4 bases shorter, with 9 bases between their ends. From the germline V gene, CDR1 is SQVTM and CDR2 is ANQGSEA.

The data are from a study of response to subunit inactivated influenza vaccine (dated 2018 in TCRdb). Background on the whole study: Deep quantitative T cell receptor repertoire profiling was used in the study to track responses to a trivalent subunit inactivated influenza vaccine. General study outcomes and caveats: It was suggested by the authors that each seasonal influenza vaccination may recruit only a limited number of new T cells.

Sequences were derived from PBMCs from blood, sampled 5 days after vaccination. The rearranged chain carries TRBV29-1 and TRBJ1-2, and perhaps TRBD1 as D gene, on 5 matching bases. The clonotype was recovered from a man in his fifties or sixties who received an inactivated influenza vaccine. Donor details come from another sample of the same person, matched by shared clones. The encoded CDR3 is CSVDRGIYGYTF. The bases read TGCAGCGTTGATCGGGGGATCTATGGCTACACCTTC.